Detailed here is one T cell receptor (beta chain). The V and J ends lost 3 bases and 4 bases respectively, with 15 bases between them. The CDR3 spans 15 residues. CDR1 LNHNV and CDR2 YYDKDF come from the germline V gene (reference sequence). This entry comes from a study of glioma-infiltrating T cells after dendritic cell vaccination. The overall study: Samples are from glioblastoma patients in Phase I and II dendritic cell vaccine trials.

Up to 2 ug genomic DNA was used for TCRB CDR3 amplification. Amplification used 60 V beta primers and 13 J beta primers. Profiled with immunoSEQ multiplex PCR; TCRdb holds only in-frame clones, not every one. The table records around 100,000 clones, roughly 76% of them present only once. This specimen was blood, taken before dendritic cell vaccination. The TCR sequence derives from a human donor with glioblastoma. This chain links TRBV15 with TRBJ1-1; possible D gene TRBD1, 6 bases. The CDR3 sequence: CATSSSKGVITEAFF. CDR3 nucleotide sequence: TGTGCCACCAGCAGTTCCAAGGGGGTGATCACTGAAGCTTTCTTT.